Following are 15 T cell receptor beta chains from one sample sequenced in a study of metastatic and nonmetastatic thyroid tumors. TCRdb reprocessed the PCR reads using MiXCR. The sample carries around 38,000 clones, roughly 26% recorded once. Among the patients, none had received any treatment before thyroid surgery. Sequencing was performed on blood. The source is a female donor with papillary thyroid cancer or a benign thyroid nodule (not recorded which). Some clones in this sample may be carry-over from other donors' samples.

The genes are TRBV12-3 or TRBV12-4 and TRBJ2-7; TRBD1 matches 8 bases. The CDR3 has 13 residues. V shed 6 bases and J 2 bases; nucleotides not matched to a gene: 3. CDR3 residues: CASSRDRPYEQYF. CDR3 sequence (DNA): TGTGCCAGCAGCCGGGACAGGCCCTACGAGCAGTACTTC.

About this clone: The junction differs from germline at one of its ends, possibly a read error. The CDR3, as DNA: TGTGCCAGCAGTGAATGGCGGGGCCACACCGGGGAGCTTTTTTTT. This encodes CASSEWRGHTGELFF. The V call is TRBV6-1, the J call TRBJ2-2, with a tentative D call TRBD2 (6 bases). The CDR3 covers 15 residues. Germline CDR1 reads MNHNS; CDR2 reads SASEGT.

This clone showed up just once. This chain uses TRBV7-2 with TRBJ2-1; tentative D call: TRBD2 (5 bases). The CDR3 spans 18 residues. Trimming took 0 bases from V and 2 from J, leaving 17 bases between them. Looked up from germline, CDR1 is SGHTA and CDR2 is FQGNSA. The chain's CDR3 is CASSLAPRGLAPYNEQFF. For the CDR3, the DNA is TGTGCCAGCAGCTTAGCCCCCCGAGGGCTAGCCCCCTACAATGAGCAGTTCTTC.

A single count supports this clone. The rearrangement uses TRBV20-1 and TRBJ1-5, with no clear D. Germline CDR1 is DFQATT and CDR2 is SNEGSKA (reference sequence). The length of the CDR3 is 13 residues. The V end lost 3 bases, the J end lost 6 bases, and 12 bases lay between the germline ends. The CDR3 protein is CSARRGVSQPQHF. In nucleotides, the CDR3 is TGCAGTGCTAGGCGGGGAGTAAGTCAGCCCCAGCATTTT.

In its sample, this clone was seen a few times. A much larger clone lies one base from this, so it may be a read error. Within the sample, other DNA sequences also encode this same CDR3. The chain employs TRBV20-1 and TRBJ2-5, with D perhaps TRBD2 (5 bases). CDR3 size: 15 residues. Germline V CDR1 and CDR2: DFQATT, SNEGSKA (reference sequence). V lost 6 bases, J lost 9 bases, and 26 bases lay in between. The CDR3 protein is CSAPQRTGLSEAQYF. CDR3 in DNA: TGCAGTGCCCCACAACGGACTGGACTCTCCGAGGCCCAGTACTTC.

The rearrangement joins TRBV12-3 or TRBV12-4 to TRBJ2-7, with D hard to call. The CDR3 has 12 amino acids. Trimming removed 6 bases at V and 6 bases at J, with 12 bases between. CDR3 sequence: CASSLQCLEQYF. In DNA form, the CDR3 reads TGTGCCAGCAGCCTACAGTGTCTCGAGCAGTACTTC.

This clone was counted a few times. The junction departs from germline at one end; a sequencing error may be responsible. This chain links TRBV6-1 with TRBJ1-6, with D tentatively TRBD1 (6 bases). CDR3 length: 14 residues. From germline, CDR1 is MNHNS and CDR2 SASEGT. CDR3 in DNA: TGTGCCAGCAGTGACAGGGGCGAAAATTCACCCCCCCACTTT. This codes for CASSDRGENSPPHF.

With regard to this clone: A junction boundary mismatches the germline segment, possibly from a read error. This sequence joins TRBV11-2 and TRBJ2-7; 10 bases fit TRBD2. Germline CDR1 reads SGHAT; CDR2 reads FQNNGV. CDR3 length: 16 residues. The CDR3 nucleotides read TGTTCCAGCAGCATTCTAGCGGGAGTTACAACCTACGAGCAGTACTTC. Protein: CSSSILAGVTTYEQYF.

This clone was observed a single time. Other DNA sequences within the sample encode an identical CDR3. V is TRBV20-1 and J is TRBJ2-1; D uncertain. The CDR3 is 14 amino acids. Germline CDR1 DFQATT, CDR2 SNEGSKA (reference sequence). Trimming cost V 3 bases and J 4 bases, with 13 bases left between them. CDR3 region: CSASFSGTYNEQFF. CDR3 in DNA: TGCAGTGCTAGTTTTAGTGGAACATACAATGAGCAGTTCTTC.

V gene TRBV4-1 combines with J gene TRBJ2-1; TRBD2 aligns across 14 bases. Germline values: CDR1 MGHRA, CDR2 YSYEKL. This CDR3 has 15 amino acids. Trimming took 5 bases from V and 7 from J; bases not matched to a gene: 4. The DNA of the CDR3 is TGCGCCAGCAGCGTATGGACTAGCGGGGGGAATGAGCAGTTCTTC. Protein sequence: CASSVWTSGGNEQFF.

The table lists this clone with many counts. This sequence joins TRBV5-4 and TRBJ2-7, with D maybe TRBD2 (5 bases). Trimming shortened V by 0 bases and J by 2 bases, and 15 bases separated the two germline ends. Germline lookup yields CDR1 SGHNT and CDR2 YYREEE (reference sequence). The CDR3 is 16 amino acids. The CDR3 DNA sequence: TGTGCCAGCAGCTTGGCCGGCTCTAGCAGTCCCTACGAGCAGTACTTC. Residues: CASSLAGSSSPYEQYF.

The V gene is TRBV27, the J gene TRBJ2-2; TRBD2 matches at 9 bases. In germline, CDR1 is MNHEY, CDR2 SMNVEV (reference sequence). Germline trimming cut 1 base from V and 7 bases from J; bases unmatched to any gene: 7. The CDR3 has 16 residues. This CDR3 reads CASSLFPSGIGGELFF. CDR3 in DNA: TGTGCCAGCAGTTTATTTCCTAGCGGGATCGGCGGGGAGCTGTTTTTT.

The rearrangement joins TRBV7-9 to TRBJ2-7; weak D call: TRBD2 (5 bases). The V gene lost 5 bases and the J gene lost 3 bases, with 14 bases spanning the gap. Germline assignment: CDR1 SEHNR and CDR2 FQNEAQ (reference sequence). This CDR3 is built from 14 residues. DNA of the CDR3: TGTGCCAGCAGCCGACCGGGGAAATACTACGAGCAGTACTTC. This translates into CASSRPGKYYEQYF.

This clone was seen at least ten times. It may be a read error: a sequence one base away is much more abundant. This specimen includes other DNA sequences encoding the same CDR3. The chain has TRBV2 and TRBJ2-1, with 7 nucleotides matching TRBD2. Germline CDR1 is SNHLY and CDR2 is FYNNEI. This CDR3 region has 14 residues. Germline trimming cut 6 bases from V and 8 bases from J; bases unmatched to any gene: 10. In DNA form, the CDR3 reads TGTGCCAGCAGCTCCACCAGCGGGATTGATGAGCAGTTCTTC. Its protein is CASSSTSGIDEQFF.

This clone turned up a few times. CDR3 nucleotide sequence: TGTGCCAGCAGTTACTCGAGGGACGGCCCTTATGGCTACACCTTC. Translated, it gives CASSYSRDGPYGYTF. The gene calls are TRBV6-5 and TRBJ1-2, with a possible D match to TRBD1 (5 bases). Trimming pared 0 bases from V and 5 bases from J, leaving 13 bases between. Germline CDR1 MNHEY, CDR2 SVGAGI. The CDR3 has 15 residues.